What follows are 10 T cell receptor beta chains derived from one specimen sequenced in a study of Ad26.COV2.S vaccination and SARS-CoV-2 variants (dated by TCRdb to about 2021). The library was produced with the immunoSEQ multiplex PCR assay. TCRdb retrieved this table from immuneACCESS and kept in-frame rearrangements only. Not all clones are present; in checked studies, unresolved V genes account for under half, and no reason is known for the remainder. The sample table records roughly 380,000 clones; around 84% of these occur just once. The leading ten clones occupy around 3% of the sample. The treatment or condition label, read with the paper, signifies: 15 to 20 received Ad26.COV2.S at low or high dose, single or two shots; about 5 received placebo; per-sample allocation not given. Repertoires of vaccine and placebo recipients were sequenced from samples taken on day 63 after the first injection.

The source was peripheral blood, collected in a trial of Ad26.COV2.S vaccine versus placebo. Source of these receptors: a person aged 18 to 59 who received the Ad26.COV2.S COVID-19 vaccine or a placebo.

The chain recombines TRBV2 with TRBJ1-5, with TRBD1 identical over 7 bases. CDR1 and CDR2 from the germline V gene are SNHLY and FYNNEI. The CDR3 is 13 residues long. V trimming: 3 bases; J trimming: 6 bases; junction bases outside the gene matches: 2. The CDR3 loop is CASSDRGLQPQHF. In nucleotides, the CDR3 is TGTGCCAGCAGTGATAGGGGGCTTCAGCCCCAGCATTTT.

CDR3 nucleotide sequence: TGCGCCAGCAGCTTGTCGTCGTCGAACACTGAAGCTTTCTTT. It translates to CASSLSSSNTEAFF. The rearrangement uses TRBV5-1 and TRBJ1-1; no clear D. Trimming removed 1 base from V and 1 base from J, with 8 bases in between. Germline CDR1 is SGHRS and CDR2 is YFSETQ. The CDR3 runs to 14 residues.

The rearrangement joins TRBV18 to TRBJ1-5; 7 bases match TRBD1. V shed 2 bases, J shed 5 bases, and the junction held 9 bases outside the gene matches. CDR1 is KGHSH, CDR2 LQKENI, per germline. The CDR3 has 16 amino acids. CDR3 region: CASSPMEQGLYQPQHF. CDR3 DNA: TGTGCCAGCTCACCAATGGAACAGGGGTTATATCAGCCCCAGCATTTT.

The V call is TRBV21-1, the J call TRBJ1-2. TRBV21-1 is classified as a pseudogene. This CDR3 contains 13 residues. The DNA for the CDR3 is TGTGCCAGCCTTGTCGGGAGGGCGGATGGCTACACCTTC. Its protein product is CASLVGRADGYTF.

This rearrangement joins TRBV10-1 to TRBJ2-2; 10 positions match TRBD1. V trimming: 0 bases; J trimming: 5 bases; junction bases outside the gene matches: 12. Germline CDR1 is WNHNN and CDR2 is SYGVQD (reference sequence). This CDR3 has 19 residues. The CDR3 region has the DNA TGCGCCAGCAGTGAGTCGAAGGTGGGGGACAGGGGAAGAACCGGGGAGCTGTTTTTT. Encoded protein: CASSESKVGDRGRTGELFF.

The chain's CDR3 is CASSLVQGGPQETQYF. The CDR3 DNA is TGTGCCAGCAGCTTAGTGCAGGGAGGCCCCCAAGAGACCCAGTACTTC. The rearrangement links TRBV11-2 to TRBJ2-5; weak D call: TRBD2 (6 bases). Trimming cost V 1 base and J 1 base, with 13 bases left between them. The CDR3 covers 16 residues. The germline V gene encodes CDR1 SGHAT and CDR2 FQNNGV.

This chain joins TRBV5-6 and TRBJ1-1; D may be TRBD1 (5 bases). Trimming cost V 2 bases and J 6 bases, with 17 bases left between them. The CDR3 loop spans 15 amino acids. CDR1 is SGHDT, CDR2 YYEEEE, per germline. CDR3 residues: CASSFFGAWGAEAFF. CDR3 DNA: TGTGCCAGCAGCTTTTTCGGGGCTTGGGGTGCTGAAGCTTTCTTT.

The chain couples TRBV12-3 or TRBV12-4 to TRBJ2-5, with D possibly called TRBD1 or TRBD2 (5 bases each). The CDR3 sequence is 13 residues long. Trimming removed 1 base at V and 4 bases at J, with 7 bases between. In nucleotides, the CDR3 is TGTGCCAGCAGTTTAGAAGGGACAGAGACCCAGTACTTC. Translating it yields CASSLEGTETQYF.

J is TRBJ2-5 and V is TRBV3-1 (or the pseudogene TRBV3-2); perhaps TRBD2 as D (7 bases). The CDR3 has 17 residues. Germline V lookup: CDR1 LGHDT, CDR2 YNNKEL (reference sequence). Trimming left V 6 bases short and J 5 bases short, with 25 bases between. CDR3 loop: CASRSTAGAPRSETQYF. The CDR3 DNA reads as TGTGCCAGCAGATCAACCGCGGGGGCCCCGAGATCGGAGACCCAGTACTTC.

CDR3 residues: CASSYGQSKAWNTEAFF. For the CDR3, the DNA is TGTGCCAGCAGCTACGGACAAAGTAAGGCCTGGAACACTGAAGCTTTCTTT. The chain recombines TRBV5-4 with TRBJ1-1, with D possibly being TRBD1 (5 bases). The V and J ends lost 3 bases and 1 base respectively, with 19 bases between them. CDR1 and CDR2 (germline): SGHNT, YYREEE (reference sequence). The CDR3 is made up of 17 amino acids.